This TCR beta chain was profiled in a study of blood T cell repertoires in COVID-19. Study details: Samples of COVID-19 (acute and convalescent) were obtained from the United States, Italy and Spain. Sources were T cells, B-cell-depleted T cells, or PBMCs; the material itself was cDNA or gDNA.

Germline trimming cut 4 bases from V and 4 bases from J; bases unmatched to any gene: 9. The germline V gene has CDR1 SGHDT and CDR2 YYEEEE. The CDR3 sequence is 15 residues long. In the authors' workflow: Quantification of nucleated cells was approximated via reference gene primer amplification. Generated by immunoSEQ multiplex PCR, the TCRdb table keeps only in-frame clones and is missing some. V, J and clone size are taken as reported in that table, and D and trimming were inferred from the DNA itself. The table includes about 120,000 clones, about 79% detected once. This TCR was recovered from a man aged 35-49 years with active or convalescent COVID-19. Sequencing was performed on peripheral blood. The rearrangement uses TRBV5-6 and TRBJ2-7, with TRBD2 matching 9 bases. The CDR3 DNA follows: TGTGCCAGCAGCCCGAGGCGGGAGGGCAGTTACGAGCAGTACTTC. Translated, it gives CASSPRREGSYEQYF.